The 28 T cell receptor beta chains given below trace back to one sample, sequenced in a study of blood T cell repertoires in COVID-19. Using immunoSEQ multiplex PCR, the repertoire was profiled, and TCRdb retains in-frame clones only, with some absent. The sample includes 270,000 or so clones, around nine tenths of them seen just once. Source material: PBMCs or T cells enriched from blood (not recorded which). These receptors came from a woman between 18 and 29 years old who had recovered from COVID-19.

The chain uses TRBV10-2 and TRBJ1-4; possible D gene TRBD1, 6 bases. The V end lost 7 bases, the J end lost 4 bases, and 13 bases lay between the germline ends. Per germline, CDR1 WSHSY and CDR2 SAAADI. The CDR3 runs to 14 residues. The CDR3 region is CASKQGQYNEKLFF. The CDR3, as DNA: TGCGCCAGCAAACAGGGCCAGTATAATGAAAAACTGTTTTTT.

This chain connects TRBV19 to TRBJ2-7; 9 bases line up with TRBD1. Germline CDR1 LNHDA, CDR2 SQIVND (reference sequence). There are 15 residues in the CDR3. The J segment lost 4 bases and the V segment lost 4 bases, leaving 8 bases of the junction unmatched. For the CDR3, the DNA is TGTGCCAGTAGTAACCGGGACAGGGTACCTTACGAGCAGTACTTC. Its translation is CASSNRDRVPYEQYF.

This clone was recorded once. The chain carries TRBV29-1 and TRBJ1-3; D not certain. Germline CDR1 SQVTM, CDR2 ANQGSEA. The germline V and J ends were trimmed by 3 bases and 4 bases, with 10 bases remaining between them. This CDR3 region has 13 residues. CDR3 nucleotides: TGCAGCGTTGAGGTCCGAAGCGGAAACACCATATATTTT. This gives the protein CSVEVRSGNTIYF.

There are a few counts of this clone. The CDR3, as DNA: TGTGCCAGCAGCCACGGACAGGGTGAAACTAATGAAAAACTGTTTTTT. It encodes CASSHGQGETNEKLFF. The chain couples TRBV4-2 to TRBJ1-4; 8 nucleotides match TRBD1. The CDR3 loop spans 16 amino acids. CDR1 LGHNA and CDR2 YNFKEQ come from the germline V gene. V lost 3 bases and J lost 1; bases outside the gene matches: 4.

This chain connects TRBV2 to TRBJ1-4; TRBD1 matches 8 bases. The CDR3 is 15 residues long. V lost 2 bases and J lost 7; bases outside the gene matches: 6. CDR1 and CDR2 (germline): SNHLY, FYNNEI. The CDR3 DNA reads TGTGCCAGCAGTGAAATCAGGGGGCGCCGTGAAAAACTGTTTTTT. The encoded protein is CASSEIRGRREKLFF.

This clone has just one count. The V and J genes are TRBV30 and TRBJ2-7; possibly TRBD2 for D (6 bases). CDR1 GTSNPN and CDR2 SVGIG come from the germline V gene (reference sequence). The CDR3 extends over 12 amino acids. V was clipped by 0 bases and J by 10 bases, with 13 bases between them. Here the CDR3 DNA reads TGTGCCTGGAGTGTGGTTGGGGGACTCCAGTACTTC. This encodes CAWSVVGGLQYF.

This chain links TRBV21-1 with TRBJ1-5; TRBD1, the table's D call, was not compared with the DNA. TRBV21-1 is a recognized pseudogene. This CDR3 is 16 amino acids long. CDR3 nucleotide sequence: TGTGCCAGCAGCAACAACAGGGGAGCTGGCAATCAGCCCCAGCATTTT. Its protein is CASSNNRGAGNQPQHF.

This clone was detected a few times. The V and J genes are TRBV9 and TRBJ2-7; 8 nucleotides agree with TRBD2. Germline-derived CDR1 and CDR2 are SGDLS and YYNGEE. After removal of 4 bases from V and 0 bases from J, the junction contained 3 bases not matched to a gene. This CDR3 spans 14 amino acids. The CDR3 spells CASSPGGFSYEQYF. The CDR3 bases are TGTGCCAGCAGCCCGGGGGGGTTCTCCTACGAGCAGTACTTC.

The chain uses TRBV9 and TRBJ2-1; TRBD2 is a possible D gene (6 bases). CDR3 size: 16 residues. CDR1 and CDR2 (germline): SGDLS, YYNGEE. V was trimmed by 0 bases and J by 0 bases, leaving 10 bases between them. The DNA of the CDR3 is TGTGCCAGCAGCGTAGTCGGGGGTTTCTCCTACAATGAGCAGTTCTTC. Translation: CASSVVGGFSYNEQFF.

V and J are TRBV12-3 or TRBV12-4 and TRBJ1-4; a weak D match, TRBD1 (6 bases). CDR3 length equals 13 residues. The V and J ends lost 7 bases and 2 bases respectively, with 8 bases between them. CDR3 protein: CASKDSTNEKLFF. CDR3 DNA: TGTGCCAGCAAGGACAGCACTAATGAAAAACTGTTTTTT.

This chain uses TRBV28 with TRBJ1-5; possibly TRBD1 for D (5 bases). CDR1 is MDHEN, CDR2 SYDVKM, per germline. The CDR3 is made up of 13 amino acids. The V and J ends lost 5 bases and 5 bases respectively, with 10 bases between them. CDR3 sequence: CASSISGHQPQHF. In nucleotides, the CDR3 is TGTGCCAGCAGTATCTCAGGGCATCAGCCCCAGCATTTT.

This clone was detected only once. This chain links TRBV24-1 with TRBJ2-5; 9 nucleotides line up with TRBD1. The V and J ends lost 3 bases and 5 bases, in that order; junction bases with no gene match: 6. This CDR3 is built from 15 residues. Germline CDR1 reads KGHDR; CDR2 reads SFDVKD. CDR3 sequence (DNA): TGTGCCACCAGTGATGGAGGACAGGGGCTGGAGACCCAGTACTTC. Protein product: CATSDGGQGLETQYF.

The rearrangement joins TRBV19 to TRBJ2-2; D not resolved. Germline CDR1 LNHDA, CDR2 SQIVND (reference sequence). V was cut by 10 bases and J by 6 bases, with 18 bases left in between. The CDR3 runs to 14 residues. CDR3 sequence reads: CATATNMLAGELFF. CDR3 DNA: TGTGCCACAGCCACAAATATGCTAGCCGGGGAGCTGTTTTTT.

The rearrangement links TRBV15 to TRBJ1-5; 7 bases fit TRBD1. The CDR3 consists of 18 residues. V shed 5 bases and J 0 bases; nucleotides not matched to a gene: 13. Germline V gives CDR1 LNHNV, CDR2 YYDKDF (reference sequence). In nucleotides, the CDR3 is TGTGCCACCAGCGGCCGCGACAGGGACCAATATAGCAATCAGCCCCAGCATTTT. Translated, it gives CATSGRDRDQYSNQPQHF.

CDR3 in amino acids: CASRTGLAGKPYEQYF. In DNA, the CDR3 is TGTGCCAGCAGAACGGGACTAGCGGGAAAACCCTACGAGCAGTACTTC. V usage is TRBV5-5 and J usage is TRBJ2-7; 13 bases agree with TRBD2. The CDR3 covers 16 residues. CDR1 is SGHKS, CDR2 YYEKEE, per germline (reference sequence). Germline trimming cut 5 bases from V and 2 bases from J; bases unmatched to any gene: 7.

This clone was picked up a small number of times. V usage is TRBV2 and J usage is TRBJ1-4, with D hard to call. CDR3 length: 14 amino acids. Germline values: CDR1 SNHLY, CDR2 FYNNEI. V lost 8 bases and J 0 bases, leaving 10 bases between the germline ends. CDR3 bases: TGTGCCAGCGGCATGCTCGCAACTAATGAAAAACTGTTTTTT. Translating gives CASGMLATNEKLFF.

The rearrangement links TRBV13 to TRBJ1-6; D gene unclear. This CDR3 region has 16 residues. CDR1 and CDR2 (germline): PRHDT, FYEKMQ (reference sequence). The V gene lost 1 base and the J gene lost 8 bases, with 15 bases spanning the gap. This CDR3 reads CASSLVNSGTHSPLHF. CDR3 in DNA: TGTGCCAGCAGCTTAGTTAACTCAGGAACGCATTCACCCCTCCACTTT.

The rearrangement uses TRBV18 and TRBJ1-1; 8 nucleotides match TRBD1. Germline loops: CDR1 KGHSH, CDR2 LQKENI. CDR3 size: 15 residues. V shed 4 bases and J 0 bases; nucleotides not matched to a gene: 4. In DNA form, the CDR3 reads TGTGCCAGCTCACAAGCGACAGGGGTGAACACTGAAGCTTTCTTT. Its translation: CASSQATGVNTEAFF.

The chain uses TRBV27 and TRBJ2-7, with a weak D call TRBD2 (6 bases). V lost 5 bases, J lost 6 bases, and 14 bases lay in between. This CDR3 comprises 13 residues. The germline V gene encodes CDR1 MNHEY and CDR2 SMNVEV (reference sequence). CDR3 nucleotide sequence: TGTGCCAGCAGTCCCGGACTATCCCCCGAGCAGTACTTC. Residues: CASSPGLSPEQYF.

The genes are TRBV6-5 and TRBJ2-7, with D possibly matching TRBD2 (7 bases). In germline, CDR1 is MNHEY, CDR2 SVGAGI. This CDR3 is built from 14 residues. Trimming left V 7 bases short and J 1 base short, with 14 bases between. The CDR3 region is CASNLGGGSYEQYF. The CDR3 DNA follows: TGTGCCAGCAACCTAGGGGGGGGATCCTACGAGCAGTACTTC.

The chain carries TRBV4-1 and TRBJ1-1; D uncertain. Germline values: CDR1 MGHRA, CDR2 YSYEKL. CDR3 size: 13 residues. Trimming took off 0 bases at V and 6 bases at J, with 8 bases between the two ends. The CDR3 sequence: CASSQDGRAEAFF. In nucleotides, the CDR3 is TGCGCCAGCAGCCAAGATGGGAGGGCTGAAGCTTTCTTT.

The gene calls are TRBV7-8 and TRBJ2-1, with a possible D match to TRBD1 (6 bases). The CDR3 totals 14 residues. V was pared by 5 bases and J by 2 bases, with 10 bases between. Germline loops: CDR1 SGHVS, CDR2 FQNEAQ. CDR3: CASSANRAYNEQFF. The CDR3 DNA reads as TGTGCCAGCAGCGCTAACAGGGCCTACAATGAGCAGTTCTTC.

The gene calls are TRBV7-9 and TRBJ2-7; D is possibly TRBD2 (6 bases). V shed 11 bases and J shed 5 bases, with 19 bases lying between them. From germline, CDR1 is SEHNR and CDR2 FQNEAQ (reference sequence). The CDR3 totals 13 residues. The DNA of the CDR3 is TGTGCCGGATGGGGCGGGGAGGACCACGAGCAGTACTTC. It specifies CAGWGGEDHEQYF.

The chain employs TRBV5-1 and TRBJ2-1; 12 nucleotides line up with TRBD2. This CDR3 is 18 amino acids long. V dropped 0 bases and J dropped 4; count of bases not matched to a gene: 8. The germline V gene has CDR1 SGHRS and CDR2 YFSETQ. The CDR3 loop is CASSLEPPLAGGYNEQFF. The CDR3 DNA sequence: TGCGCCAGCAGCTTGGAGCCCCCTCTAGCGGGAGGGTACAATGAGCAGTTCTTC.

The chain is built from TRBV11-3 and TRBJ1-1; D unresolved. Germline CDR1 and CDR2: SGHNT and YENEEA. This CDR3 contains 12 residues. With 5 bases removed from V and 10 bases from J, the gap between germline ends came to 14 bases. CDR3 sequence: CASSQRWAGAFF. Written as DNA, the CDR3 is TGTGCCAGCAGCCAACGATGGGCCGGAGCTTTCTTT.

J is TRBJ2-3 and V is TRBV7-9, with 11 bases matching TRBD2. The V gene end was trimmed by 1 base and the J gene end by 8 bases; junction bases not matched to a gene: 8. The CDR3 contains 16 residues. Germline assignment: CDR1 SEHNR and CDR2 FQNEAQ (reference sequence). CDR3 sequence: CASSLGLAGPLSTQYF. DNA of the CDR3: TGTGCCAGCAGCTTAGGACTAGCGGGGCCGCTATCTACGCAGTATTTT.

CDR3 sequence reads: CASSSVNSPLHF. For the CDR3, the DNA is TGTGCCAGCAGTTCGGTAAATTCACCCCTCCACTTT. V usage is TRBV28 and J usage is TRBJ1-6; D not certain. Germline CDR1 MDHEN, CDR2 SYDVKM. Trimming stripped 4 bases from V and 7 bases from J, with 5 bases between. This CDR3 region has 12 residues.

This clone was recorded once. The chain carries TRBV19 and TRBJ1-1; 7 nucleotides align to TRBD1. CDR3 length equals 16 residues. From germline, CDR1 is LNHDA and CDR2 SQIVND (reference sequence). With V trimmed by 8 bases and J by 0 bases, 12 bases remained unmatched. The chain's CDR3 is CASLGTARGLNTEAFF. CDR3 sequence (DNA): TGTGCCAGTCTAGGGACAGCCCGGGGCCTGAACACTGAAGCTTTCTTT.